One sample yielded the 21 T cell receptor beta chains listed below, sequenced in a study of T cells in Graves' hyperthyroidism and ophthalmopathy. Template material for amplifying TCR beta CDR3 regions consisted of RNA transcripts. HTBI primers were employed in a first-round RT-PCR of the TCR CDR3. A single record per CDR3 protein comes from TCRdb applying MiXCR to the multiplex PCR reads. In the table there are nearly 600,000 distinct CDR3 sequences, 13% to 15% of which are singletons. What was sequenced was blood. The origin of the receptors is a woman between 18 and 29 years old with Graves' ophthalmopathy.

This clonotype turned up a few times. The rearrangement joins TRBV6-9 to TRBJ2-7; 7 positions agree with TRBD1. Looked up from germline, CDR1 is MNHGY and CDR2 is SVAAGI. With 3 bases clipped from V and 4 bases from J, the junction kept 9 bases outside the gene matches. This CDR3 comprises 15 residues. The CDR3 DNA reads TGTGCCAGCAGTTACGGACGACAGGGATCATACGAGCAGTACTTC. It specifies CASSYGRQGSYEQYF.

This clonotype appeared many times. This chain uses TRBV10-3 with TRBJ2-7; D possibly corresponds to TRBD1 (6 bases). Between the trimmed V and J ends, which lost 4 bases and 3 bases, there was a span of 13 bases. The CDR3 length is 14 residues. The germline V gene encodes CDR1 ENHRY and CDR2 SYGVKD. The CDR3 DNA reads TGTGCCATCAGTGGGCAGGGGAAGAACTACGAGCAGTACTTC. Residues: CAISGQGKNYEQYF.

This clonotype was observed many times. The chain is built from TRBV5-5 and TRBJ2-1; TRBD1 or TRBD2 may be the D gene (5 bases each). The germline V gene has CDR1 SGHKS and CDR2 YYEKEE (reference sequence). V lost 3 bases to trimming and J lost 12 bases, with 19 bases between them. The CDR3 is 14 residues long. The DNA of the CDR3 is TGTGCCAGCAGCTCCTCCGGGACCCCGCCTCGGCAGTTCTTC. This translates into CASSSSGTPPRQFF.

The genes are TRBV14 and TRBJ2-7; a possible D gene is TRBD1 (6 bases). The germline CDR1 and CDR2 sequences are SGHDN and FVKESK. Trimming left V 4 bases short and J 1 base short, with 23 bases between. The CDR3 runs 18 residues. The CDR3 sequence: CASSRKRGSRSTSYEQYF. The CDR3 region has the DNA TGTGCCAGCAGCCGGAAGAGGGGGAGCCGGAGTACGTCCTACGAGCAGTACTTC. The entire variable domain, with the rest obtained from reference TRBV14 and TRBJ2-7, is as follows: EAGVTQFPSHSVIEKGQTVTLRCDPISGHDNLYWYRRVMGKEIKFLLHFVKESKQDESGMPNNRFLAERTGGTYSTLKVQPAELEDSGVYFCASSRKRGSRSTSYEQYFGPGTRLTVT.

The V and J genes are TRBV28 and TRBJ2-1; 10 bases match TRBD2. Germline V gene data show CDR1 as MDHEN and CDR2 as SYDVKM. The junction had 8 bases not matched to a gene; V was cut back by 4 bases and J by 5 bases. This CDR3 is built from 16 residues. CDR3 sequence: CASSSPSGSINNEQFF. The CDR3 region has the DNA TGTGCCAGCAGTTCCCCTAGCGGGAGCATAAACAATGAGCAGTTCTTC.

The rearrangement uses TRBV12-5 and TRBJ2-7; D not certain. Germline V gene sequence: CDR1 LGHNT, CDR2 FRNRAP. CDR3 length equals 13 residues. Trimming left V 0 bases short and J 7 bases short, with 10 bases between. CDR3 region: CASGLVLEPEQYF. The CDR3 coding sequence is TGTGCTAGTGGTTTGGTACTGGAGCCGGAGCAGTACTTC.

This clonotype turned up a few times. The chain has TRBV29-1 and TRBJ2-3; 15 bases align to TRBD2. The CDR3 is 17 residues long. The J segment lost 2 bases and the V segment lost 7 bases, leaving 10 bases of the junction unmatched. Germline-derived CDR1 and CDR2 are SQVTM and ANQGSEA. The DNA for the CDR3 is TGCAGCGCCAGGACTAGCGGGAGGGCCCGTGTCACAGATACGCAGTATTTT. The encoded protein is CSARTSGRARVTDTQYF.

V usage is TRBV5-4 and J usage is TRBJ2-3; D remains unclear. The ends were cut back, 0 bases at V and 0 bases at J, with 8 bases in the middle. The germline CDR1 and CDR2 sequences are SGHNT and YYREEE (reference sequence). This CDR3 comprises 15 residues. The CDR3 region has the DNA TGTGCCAGCAGCTTGGGCTCTCCGAGCACAGATACGCAGTATTTT. Translation: CASSLGSPSTDTQYF.

The chain recombines TRBV15 with TRBJ1-1; no reliable D call. CDR3 length: 16 residues. Trimming removed 5 bases from V and 6 bases from J, with 22 bases in between. CDR1 LNHNV and CDR2 YYDKDF come from the germline V gene (reference sequence). CDR3 residues: CATSGPKPRWAAEAFF. As DNA, the CDR3 is TGTGCCACCAGCGGACCAAAACCAAGATGGGCCGCTGAAGCTTTCTTT.

This clonotype was recorded many times. V and J are TRBV29-1 and TRBJ2-2; 7 bases align to TRBD1. Germline loops: CDR1 SQVTM, CDR2 ANQGSEA. The CDR3 has 14 amino acids. V trimming: 5 bases; J trimming: 4 bases; junction bases outside the gene matches: 7. The CDR3 DNA reads TGCAGCGTTACAGGGGTTGTTGGCACCGGGGAGCTGTTTTTT. Protein: CSVTGVVGTGELFF.

This clonotype was picked up a small number of times. The chain is built from TRBV9 and TRBJ2-2; D is possibly TRBD2 (5 bases). This CDR3 is 15 amino acids long. The V gene's germline CDR1 is SGDLS and CDR2 YYNGEE. With 4 bases removed from V and 4 bases from J, the gap between germline ends came to 14 bases. The DNA for the CDR3 is TGTGCCAGCAGCACCCGGGCCGAGGGCACCGGGGAGCTGTTTTTT. Encoded protein: CASSTRAEGTGELFF. Using reference TRBV9 and TRBJ2-2 for the parts outside the CDR3, the full variable domain is DSGVTQTPKHLITATGQRVTLRCSPRSGDLSVYWYQQSLDQGLQFLIQYYNGEERAKGNILERFSAQQFPDLHSELNLSSLELGDSALYFCASSTRAEGTGELFFGEGSRLTVL.

This clonotype has a count of ten or more. The V and J genes are TRBV5-1 and TRBJ2-3, with D perhaps matching TRBD1 (6 bases). Per the germline V gene, CDR1 is SGHRS and CDR2 is YFSETQ. CDR3 size: 14 residues. Trimming cost V 5 bases and J 9 bases, with 19 bases left between them. CDR3 sequence reads: CASSWTEQAVTQYF. In nucleotides, the CDR3 is TGCGCCAGCAGTTGGACAGAACAGGCAGTGACGCAGTATTTT.

This clonotype was detected only a few times. This chain connects TRBV19 to TRBJ2-2, with D possibly TRBD2 on 5 matching bases. Trimming left V 2 bases short and J 8 bases short, with 6 bases between. Germline V gene data show CDR1 as LNHDA and CDR2 as SQIVND (reference sequence). CDR3 length: 12 residues. Here the CDR3 reads CASSILAGELFF. CDR3 DNA: TGTGCCAGTAGTATACTAGCTGGGGAGCTGTTTTTT. The whole variable domain, remainder taken from reference TRBV19 and TRBJ2-2, is DGGITQSPKYLFRKEGQNVTLSCEQNLNHDAMYWYRQDPGQGLRLIYYSQIVNDFQKGDIAEGYSVSREKKESFPLTVTSAQKNPTAFYLCASSILAGELFFGEGSRLTVL.

There are many counts of this clonotype. The chain has TRBV20-1 and TRBJ1-5, with TRBD1 matching 9 bases. Trimming at V came to 1 base and at J to 2 bases, leaving 9 bases not matched to a gene. Germline values: CDR1 DFQATT, CDR2 SNEGSKA (reference sequence). This CDR3 has 17 residues. CDR3 residues: CSARAKQGAHGNQPQHF. CDR3 sequence (DNA): TGCAGTGCTAGAGCAAAACAGGGGGCCCATGGCAATCAGCCCCAGCATTTT.

This clonotype has a count of ten or more. The rearrangement joins TRBV12-3 or TRBV12-4 to TRBJ2-1; D uncertain. V shed 0 bases and J shed 6 bases, with 12 bases lying between them. The CDR3 has 15 amino acids. The CDR3 sequence is CASSLAGLLGNEQFF. The DNA of the CDR3 is TGTGCCAGCAGTTTAGCGGGCCTACTCGGCAATGAGCAGTTCTTC.

The table lists this clonotype with a few counts. The genes are TRBV9 and TRBJ2-7; the match to TRBD1 covers 9 bases. Losses at the gene ends were 5 bases for V and 6 bases for J; bases not matched to a gene: 9. This CDR3 is 14 amino acids long. Per germline, CDR1 SGDLS and CDR2 YYNGEE. CDR3 sequence (DNA): TGTGCCAGCAGTCCGGCCGGGACAGGGAGCGAGCAGTACTTC. It translates to CASSPAGTGSEQYF.

This clonotype was seen many times. The rearrangement uses TRBV7-2 and TRBJ2-4; TRBD1 is a possible D gene (6 bases). Germline lookup yields CDR1 SGHTA and CDR2 FQGNSA. V lost 5 bases and J lost 0, with 14 bases in between. This CDR3 is built from 16 residues. The CDR3 here is CASSPGQLLAKNIQYF. The CDR3 region has the DNA TGTGCCAGCAGCCCGGGACAATTACTAGCCAAAAACATTCAGTACTTC.

Note on this clonotype: The junction departs from germline at one end; a sequencing error may be responsible. J is TRBJ2-1 and V is TRBV7-9, with 7 bases identical to TRBD2. This CDR3 is 18 amino acids long. Germline V gives CDR1 SEHNR, CDR2 FQNEAQ (reference sequence). The CDR3: CASSEYLAERSSYSEQFF. The DNA of the CDR3 is TGTGCCAGCAGTGAATACCTAGCGGAGAGGAGCTCCTACAGTGAGCAGTTCTTC.

There are a few counts of this clonotype. The chain employs TRBV5-6 and TRBJ2-3; no definite D call. CDR1 SGHDT and CDR2 YYEEEE come from the germline V gene. This CDR3 has 14 residues. Trimming removed 2 bases at V and 4 bases at J, with 11 bases between. Here the CDR3 DNA reads TGTGCCAGCAGCTTAAAGGTGGCTGCAGATACGCAGTATTTT. It encodes CASSLKVAADTQYF.

Many counts were recorded for this clonotype. This rearrangement joins TRBV14 to TRBJ1-6; 10 nucleotides line up with TRBD1. The CDR3 spans 14 residues. The germline V gene has CDR1 SGHDN and CDR2 FVKESK. J was trimmed by 9 bases and V by 4 bases; bases with no gene match: 3. CDR3 DNA: TGTGCCAGCAGCCCTAGGACAGGGGGTTCACCCCTCCACTTT. Encoded protein: CASSPRTGGSPLHF.

This clonotype has ten or more counts. The chain employs TRBV19 and TRBJ1-2, with 10 bases aligning to TRBD1. The CDR3 is made up of 14 amino acids. CDR1 LNHDA and CDR2 SQIVND come from the germline V gene (reference sequence). V dropped 5 bases and J dropped 5; count of bases not matched to a gene: 5. The CDR3 DNA reads TGTGCCAGTAGTGAGGACAGGGGGGCGTATGGCTACACCTTC. This sequence encodes CASSEDRGAYGYTF.